This T cell receptor (beta chain) stems from a study of blood T cells in healthy people across ages. Concerning this clonotype: Its antigen is unknown.

General study points: Using unsorted PBMCs precluded a conclusive naive versus antigen-experienced comparison. Estimated diversity that came from one million T cells was considered an underestimate.

A sample-barcoded 5' primer and a J-beta primer mix were used in a second PCR of roughly 6 to 11 cycles. A single record per CDR3 protein comes from TCRdb applying MiXCR to the 5' RACE reads. Here the sample spans approximately 880,000 distinct CDR3 sequences, approximately 49% being singletons. Every sample had a minimum of 6 million PBMCs isolated. Trimming took 2 bases from V and 3 from J, leaving 23 bases between them. This CDR3 contains 19 residues. Germline CDR1 SGHDN, CDR2 FVKESK. The source is a man under 40 in good health. Sequencing was done on a sample of blood. The genes are TRBV14 and TRBJ2-1, with a tentative D call TRBD2 (7 bases). CDR3 nucleotides: TGTGCCAGCAGCCAATTAGAAAGAAGTACGGGGGGACACTACAATGAGCAGTTCTTC. This gives the protein CASSQLERSTGGHYNEQFF.